The 5 T cell receptor beta chains below were found in one sample sequenced in a study of post-analysis software for immune sequencing data. Study-wide points: Higher frequency in patients than in controls was seen for 5 or 6 TRBV segments, with TRBV5-6, TRBV5-1 and TRBV20-1 among them.

For these receptors, no antigen is known. Unique molecular identifiers tagged the TCR beta cDNA libraries. TCRdb reprocessed the PCR reads via MiXCR and lists one record per CDR3 protein. The top ten hold less than 4% of the sample, which has about 200,000 distinct CDR3 sequences, 25% to 35% seen once. Input material: blood. All receptors come from a girl between 2 and 17 years old with multiple sclerosis.

This chain uses TRBV6-1 with TRBJ2-7, with D possibly being TRBD2 (7 bases). The germline V gene has CDR1 MNHNS and CDR2 SASEGT. Trimming left V 8 bases short and J 2 bases short, with 13 bases between. The CDR3 has 13 amino acids. CDR3 sequence reads: CASGGGHPYEQYF. CDR3 nucleotides: TGTGCCAGCGGCGGGGGACACCCCTACGAGCAGTACTTC.

In this sample, this clonotype turned up a few times. The chain carries TRBV3-1 and TRBJ1-1; 9 positions agree with TRBD1. Trimming took 4 bases from V and 11 from J; bases not matched to a gene: 11. The CDR3 has 14 amino acids. Germline assignment: CDR1 LGHDT and CDR2 YNNKEL (reference sequence). CDR3 DNA: TGTGCCAGCAGCCCAACAGGACAGGGGATAGGGGCTTTCTTT. It is translated as CASSPTGQGIGAFF.

J is TRBJ2-4 and V is TRBV28, with D unresolved. The CDR3 spans 12 residues. The germline V and J ends were trimmed by 6 bases and 6 bases, with 9 bases remaining between them. The germline gives CDR1 MDHEN, CDR2 SYDVKM. The CDR3 region has the DNA TGTGCCAGCAGCCCCCAAGGAAACATTCAGTACTTC. It translates to CASSPQGNIQYF. The variable domain in full, completed from reference TRBV28 and TRBJ2-4, reads DVKVTQSSRYLVKRTGEKVFLECVQDMDHENMFWYRQDPGLGLRLIYFSYDVKMKEKGDIPEGYSVSREKKERFSLILESASTNQTSMYLCASSPQGNIQYFGAGTRLSVL.

This clonotype was detected only a few times. The chain is built from TRBV20-1 and TRBJ2-1; the D is unclear. Germline CDR1 reads DFQATT; CDR2 reads SNEGSKA (reference sequence). The V gene lost 5 bases and the J gene lost 0 bases, with 14 bases spanning the gap. The CDR3 is made up of 15 amino acids. The CDR3 bases are TGCAGTGCTCCCCCGGACGTTAGCTCCTACAATGAGCAGTTCTTC. Translated, it gives CSAPPDVSSYNEQFF.

This clonotype was counted ten times or more. The chain is built from TRBV5-1 and TRBJ2-1, with 8 bases matching TRBD2. CDR1 is SGHRS, CDR2 YFSETQ, per germline. CDR3 size: 14 residues. The ends lost 0 bases at V and 9 bases at J; junction bases unmatched: 5. The CDR3 DNA sequence: TGCGCCAGCAGCTTGGGGACTAGCTCTGGTGAGCAGTTCTTC. The encoded protein is CASSLGTSSGEQFF.